A selection of T cell receptor beta chains follows, all from one sample in a study of ipilimumab plus nivolumab after autologous stem cell transplantation. Produced via immunoSEQ multiplex PCR; TCRdb's table is partial and in-frame only. The sample shows tens of thousands of clones, 75% to 85% of them seen only once. The material sequenced was PBMCs, taken in a trial of ipilimumab plus nivolumab as post-transplant consolidation. The receptor source for this set is a male donor with diffuse large B-cell lymphoma. CDR3s include the opening cysteine and the closing phenylalanine or tryptophan. The order of the fields is V gene, J gene, CDR3 protein.

>TRBV28|TRBJ1-1
CASSPPGLSGGTEAFF
>TRBV19|TRBJ1-1
CASNPDRAIGAFF
>TRBV12-5|TRBJ1-5
CASGLVRQGVSNQPQHF
>TRBV7-2|TRBJ2-5
CASTTKRGGGETQYF
>TRBV5-1|TRBJ1-2
CASSIGQGGSYGYTF
>TRBV18|TRBJ2-1
CASSRTQGRDREQFF
>TRBV18|TRBJ2-2
CASSPQRTGEAGELFF
>TRBV7-3|TRBJ2-6
CASSLRGSSSGANVLTF
>TRBV19|TRBJ2-3
CASTSSMDTDTQYF
>TRBV2|TRBJ2-3
CASRPGTGVRGPTDTQYF